The text below deals with one TCR beta chain. Its antigen is still unknown. The CDR3 ends on some other residue instead of the conserved phenylalanine or tryptophan, so this is likely a read error. The DNA is left out, because the CDR3 cannot be placed on it with certainty; the CDR3 is given as TCRdb lists it. Semi-nested PCR with Nested Universal Primer A followed constant-region reverse priming of full-length variable regions. One entry per CDR3 protein, called by TCRdb with MiXCR from the 5' RACE reads. The sample contains about 8,600 distinct CDR3 sequences, around 15% of which appear only once. Study-wide findings and caveats: In terms of TCR gene usage, tumor memory CD4+ T cells clustered together with blood and lymph node memory CD4+ cells, as well as with lymph node naive CD4+ cells. Tumor Treg TCRs overlapped most with tumor naive CD4+ cells.

The receptor's source is a female donor with breast cancer. The sequencing input was memory CD4+ T cells sorted from blood. Subset meaning: memory CD4+ T cells, CD4+CD45RO+CD25-.

The CDR3 loop reads CASSMDRDKERFC. V gene TRBV6-1 combines with J gene TRBJ2-1; no DNA check was done on the table's D call, TRBD1. The CDR3 comprises 13 residues, both ends counted. CDR1 is MNHNS and CDR2 is SASEGT in the germline V gene.